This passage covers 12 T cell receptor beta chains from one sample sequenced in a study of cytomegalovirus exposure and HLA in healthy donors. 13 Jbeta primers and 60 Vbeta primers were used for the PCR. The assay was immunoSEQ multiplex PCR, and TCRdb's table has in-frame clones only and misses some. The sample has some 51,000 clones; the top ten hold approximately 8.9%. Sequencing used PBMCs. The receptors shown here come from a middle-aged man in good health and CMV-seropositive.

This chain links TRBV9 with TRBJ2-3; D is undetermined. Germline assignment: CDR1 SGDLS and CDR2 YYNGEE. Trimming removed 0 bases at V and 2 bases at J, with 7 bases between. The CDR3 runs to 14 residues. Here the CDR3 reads CASSVGLNTDTQYF. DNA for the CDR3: TGTGCCAGCAGCGTAGGGCTGAACACAGATACGCAGTATTTT.

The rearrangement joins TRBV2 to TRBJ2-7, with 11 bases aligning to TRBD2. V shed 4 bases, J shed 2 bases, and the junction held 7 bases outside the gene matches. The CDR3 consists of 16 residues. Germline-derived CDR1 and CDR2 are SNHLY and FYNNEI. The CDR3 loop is CASSGTGTSGAYEQYF. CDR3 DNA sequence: TGTGCCAGCAGTGGGACCGGGACTAGCGGAGCCTACGAGCAGTACTTC.

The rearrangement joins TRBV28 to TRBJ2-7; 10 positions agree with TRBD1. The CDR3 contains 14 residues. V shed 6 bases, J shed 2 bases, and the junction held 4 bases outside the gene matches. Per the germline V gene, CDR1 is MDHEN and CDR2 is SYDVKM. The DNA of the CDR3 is TGTGCCAGCAGCCGGACAGGGGGACCCTACGAGCAGTACTTC. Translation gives CASSRTGGPYEQYF.

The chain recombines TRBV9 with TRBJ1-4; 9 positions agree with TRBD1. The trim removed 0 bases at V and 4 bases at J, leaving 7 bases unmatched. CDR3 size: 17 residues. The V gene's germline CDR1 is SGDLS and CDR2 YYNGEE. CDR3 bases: TGTGCCAGCAGCGTAGGTCCTGGACAGGGGAATAATGAAAAACTGTTTTTT. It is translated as CASSVGPGQGNNEKLFF.

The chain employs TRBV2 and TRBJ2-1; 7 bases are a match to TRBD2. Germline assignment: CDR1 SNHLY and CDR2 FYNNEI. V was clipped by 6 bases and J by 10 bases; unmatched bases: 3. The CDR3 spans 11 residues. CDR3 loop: CASRGGIEQFF. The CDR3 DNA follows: TGTGCCAGCAGGGGGGGGATCGAGCAGTTCTTC.

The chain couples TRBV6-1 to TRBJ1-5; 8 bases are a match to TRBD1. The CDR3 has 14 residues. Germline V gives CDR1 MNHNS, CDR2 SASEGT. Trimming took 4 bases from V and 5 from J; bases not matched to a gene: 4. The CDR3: CASSVTGGDQPQHF. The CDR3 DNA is TGTGCCAGCAGTGTCACAGGGGGGGATCAGCCCCAGCATTTT.

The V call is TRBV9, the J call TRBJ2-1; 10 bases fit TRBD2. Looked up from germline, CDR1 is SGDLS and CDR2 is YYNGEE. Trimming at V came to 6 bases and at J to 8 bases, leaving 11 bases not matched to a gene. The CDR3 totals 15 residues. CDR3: CASTPSGRARDEQFF. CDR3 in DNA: TGTGCCAGCACACCAAGCGGGAGGGCCAGGGATGAGCAGTTCTTC. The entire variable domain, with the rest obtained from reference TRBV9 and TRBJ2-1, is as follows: DSGVTQTPKHLITATGQRVTLRCSPRSGDLSVYWYQQSLDQGLQFLIQYYNGEERAKGNILERFSAQQFPDLHSELNLSSLELGDSALYFCASTPSGRARDEQFFGPGTRLTVL.

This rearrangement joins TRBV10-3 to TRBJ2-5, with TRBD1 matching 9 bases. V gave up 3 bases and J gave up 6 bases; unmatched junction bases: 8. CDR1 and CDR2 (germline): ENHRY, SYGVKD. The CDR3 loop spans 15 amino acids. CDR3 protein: CAISETGGGIKTQYF. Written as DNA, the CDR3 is TGTGCCATCAGTGAAACAGGGGGCGGGATAAAGACCCAGTACTTC.

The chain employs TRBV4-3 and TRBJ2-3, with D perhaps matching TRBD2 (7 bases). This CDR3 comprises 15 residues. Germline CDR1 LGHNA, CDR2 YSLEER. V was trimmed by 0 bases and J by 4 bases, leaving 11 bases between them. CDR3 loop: CASSQDGGGADTQYF. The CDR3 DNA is TGCGCCAGCAGCCAAGATGGGGGGGGCGCAGATACGCAGTATTTT.

CDR3 sequence (DNA): TGTGCCAGCAGTTACGTTATAGCGGGAGGGACCTACGAGCAGTACTTC. It is translated as CASSYVIAGGTYEQYF. The chain employs TRBV28 and TRBJ2-7, with 11 bases identical to TRBD2. With V trimmed by 4 bases and J by 2 bases, 7 bases remained unmatched. CDR1 is MDHEN, CDR2 SYDVKM, per germline. This CDR3 region has 16 residues.

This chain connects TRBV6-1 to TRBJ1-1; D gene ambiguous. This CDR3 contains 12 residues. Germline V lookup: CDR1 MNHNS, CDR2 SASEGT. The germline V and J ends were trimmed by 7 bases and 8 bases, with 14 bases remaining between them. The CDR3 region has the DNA TGTGCCAGCACCTTCTTGGGAGGGGAAGCTTTCTTT. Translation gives CASTFLGGEAFF.

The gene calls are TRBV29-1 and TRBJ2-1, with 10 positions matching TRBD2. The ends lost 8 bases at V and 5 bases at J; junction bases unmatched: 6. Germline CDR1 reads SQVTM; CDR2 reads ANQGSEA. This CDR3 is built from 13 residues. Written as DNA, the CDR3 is TGCAGCCCTGGACTAGCGGATGACAATGAGCAGTTCTTC. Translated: CSPGLADDNEQFF.